This TCR beta chain was observed in a study of vaccination effects on CD4 cells after COVID-19. Study-wide findings and caveats: Vaccine- and infection-induced clones showed marked clonal contraction late following vaccination.

Subsequent to a culture period of 10 days, CD4+ T cells were isolated. This individual tested PCR-positive for SARS-CoV-2 infection between March and December 2020. Two doses of either BNT162b2 or mRNA-1273 were given to each participant. In the case of this clone: As yet, its antigen is unknown.

This CDR3 is 13 amino acids long. From germline, CDR1 is SGHTA and CDR2 FQGNSA. V was clipped by 5 bases and J by 3 bases; unmatched bases: 4. Assay: immunoSEQ multiplex PCR; the TCRdb copy retains only in-frame clones and omits some. The sample has about 50,000 clones, 65% to 75% seen once. Material: CD4+ T cells from PBMCs cultured without peptide, obtained after COVID-19 vaccination. The V and J genes are TRBV7-2 and TRBJ2-7; TRBD2 agrees at 7 bases. This TCR was sampled from a human donor who had a prior SARS-CoV-2 infection. CDR3 region: CASSTQRDYEQYF. As DNA, the CDR3 is TGTGCCAGCAGCACGCAGCGGGACTACGAGCAGTACTTC.